This TCR beta chain appears in the sequencing data of a study of T cell changes during pregnancy in multiple sclerosis. Only in-frame clones appear in the TCRdb table, and some are missing; sequencing was by immunoSEQ multiplex PCR. The sample consists of approximately 35,000 clones, approximately 92% of them appearing once. The germline CDR1 and CDR2 sequences are KGHSH and LQKENI. V lost 4 bases, J lost 5 bases, and 15 bases lay in between. The CDR3 runs 15 residues. The V call is TRBV18, the J call TRBJ1-3, with D maybe TRBD1 (5 bases). This receptor was taken from a female donor with multiple sclerosis, enrolled in a pregnancy study. Sequences were obtained from PBMCs (not recorded whether the cells were cultured). CDR3 residues: CASSRNRDVRNTIYF. The CDR3 coding sequence is TGTGCCAGCTCACGGAATCGGGACGTAAGAAACACCATATATTTT.